A selection of T cell receptor beta chains follows, all from one sample in a study of HIV-infected patients and healthy controls. TCRdb processed the 5' RACE reads anew with MiXCR; each CDR3 protein has one entry. The table includes around 62,000 distinct CDR3 sequences, under 25% detected once. Sequenced sample: CD4+ T cells from blood. All receptors derive from a human donor in good health. Each CDR3 is given with its conserved first and last residue. D genes are given only for firm matches. Only some rows state a clone size, as once, few, many or a class for expanded clones.

.	TRBD2	TRBV6-5	TRBJ2-2	CASSNGLVQAGELFF
.	TRBD1	TRBV6-6	TRBJ1-1	CASSFDRGGTEAFF
many	.	TRBV11-2	TRBJ1-6	CASSLAPYSPLHF
.	.	TRBV30	TRBJ2-7	CAWSTGGSSYEQYF
.	TRBD1	TRBV18	TRBJ2-1	CASSAFQGASYNEQFF
.	.	TRBV6-5	TRBJ2-1	CASRDGAGEQFF
many	.	TRBV20-1	TRBJ1-5	CSARVSGLPQHF
.	.	TRBV6-2/TRBV6-3	TRBJ2-5	CASSYRRPYQETQYF
many	TRBD1	TRBV5-5	TRBJ1-2	CASSFTGGDGYTF
many	.	TRBV11-3	TRBJ1-1	CASSYSGRERTEAFF
many	TRBD1	TRBV10-3	TRBJ1-5	CATGTADQPQHF
.	.	TRBV4-2	TRBJ2-7	CASSQVNRGAEQYF
.	.	TRBV14	TRBJ2-1	CASSQGGRRSYNEQFF
many	TRBD1	TRBV20-1	TRBJ1-2	CSARDYTRGGGYTF
few	.	TRBV12-3/TRBV12-4	TRBJ2-2	CASSSRDGNTGELFF
.	TRBD1	TRBV27	TRBJ1-1	CASSFGGTGGLNTEAFF
.	.	TRBV29-1	TRBJ2-4	CSVEDLGKKTIQYF
.	.	TRBV5-1	TRBJ2-3	CASSSISTSTDTQYF
.	TRBD1	TRBV7-8	TRBJ2-4	CAGSWATGAKNIQYF
.	.	TRBV6-2/TRBV6-3	TRBJ1-1	CASISRTREAFF
few	.	TRBV3-1	TRBJ2-5	CASSPRGTDQETQYF
many	.	TRBV7-2	TRBJ2-5	CASSLGRSPEGETQYF
many	TRBD2	TRBV15	TRBJ2-1	CATSKTGTSVYNEQFF
.	.	TRBV18	TRBJ2-1	CASSPRAGTYNEQFF
.	TRBD1	TRBV29-1	TRBJ2-5	CSVGGTGRGETQYF
many	.	TRBV7-9	TRBJ2-3	CASSKIEEDTQYF
.	.	TRBV7-9	TRBJ2-5	CASNGGGQETQYF
few	.	TRBV6-6	TRBJ2-3	CASQKGPNTDTQYF
.	TRBD2	TRBV7-8	TRBJ2-3	CASRLGTSGSADTQYF
.	.	TRBV27	TRBJ2-3	CASSLDKGGPDTQYF
many	.	TRBV11-1	TRBJ2-5	CASSLELVSETQYF
few	.	TRBV6-1	TRBJ1-5	CASREGQPQHF
many	.	TRBV29-1	TRBJ2-3	CSVEWATDTQYF
.	.	TRBV12-3/TRBV12-4	TRBJ1-2	CASTARAHSYGYTF
medium-sized	.	TRBV6-5	TRBJ2-7	CASSNMRYEQYF
few	.	TRBV6-6	TRBJ1-3	CASSYAEGNTIYF
.	.	TRBV7-2	TRBJ1-5	CASRTPGWNQPQHF
many	TRBD1	TRBV2	TRBJ1-5	CASKGTGGDSQPQHF
many	.	TRBV5-1	TRBJ1-2	CASSLFRTAGLYGYTF
many	.	TRBV6-2/TRBV6-3	TRBJ2-7	CASNPTSSGYEQYF
.	.	TRBV12-5	TRBJ1-5	CASGLVGGQPQHF
.	.	TRBV27	TRBJ1-5	CASSFVGGVSSNQPQHF
.	TRBD1	TRBV6-2/TRBV6-3	TRBJ2-2	CASKRVRGSGELFF
.	.	TRBV7-8	TRBJ2-3	CASSLDQGPDTQYF
medium-sized	TRBD2	TRBV4-3	TRBJ2-3	CASSQALTSTSGHTDTQYF
.	.	TRBV6-4	TRBJ2-1	CASSTFQGSSDEQFF
many	.	TRBV3-1	TRBJ2-1	CASSQEQRTLHSYNEQFF
.	.	TRBV27	TRBJ2-1	CASSEGRGQFF